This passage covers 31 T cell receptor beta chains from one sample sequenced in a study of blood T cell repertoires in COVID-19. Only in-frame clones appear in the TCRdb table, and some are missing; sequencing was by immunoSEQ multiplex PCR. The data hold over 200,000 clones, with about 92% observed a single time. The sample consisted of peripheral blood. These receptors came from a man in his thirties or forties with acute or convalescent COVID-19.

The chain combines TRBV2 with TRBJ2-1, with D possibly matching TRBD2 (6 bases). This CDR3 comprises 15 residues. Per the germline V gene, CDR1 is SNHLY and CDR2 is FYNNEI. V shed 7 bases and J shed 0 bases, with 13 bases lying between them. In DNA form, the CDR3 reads TGTGCCAGCACCGGAGGGGAGAGCTCCTACAATGAGCAGTTCTTC. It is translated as CASTGGESSYNEQFF.

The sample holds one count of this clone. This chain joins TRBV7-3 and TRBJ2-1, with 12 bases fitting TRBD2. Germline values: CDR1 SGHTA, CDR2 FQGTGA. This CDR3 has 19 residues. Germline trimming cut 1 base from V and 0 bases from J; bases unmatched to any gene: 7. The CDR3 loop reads CASSLISLAGGSSYNEQFF. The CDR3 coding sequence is TGTGCCAGCAGCTTAATCTCCCTAGCGGGGGGGAGCTCCTACAATGAGCAGTTCTTC.

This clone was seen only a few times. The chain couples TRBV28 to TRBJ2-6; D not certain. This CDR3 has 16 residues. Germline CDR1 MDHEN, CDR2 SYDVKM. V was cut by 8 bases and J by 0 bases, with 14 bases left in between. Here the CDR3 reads CASRGGGYSGANVLTF. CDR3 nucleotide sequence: TGTGCCAGCCGTGGCGGTGGCTACTCTGGGGCCAACGTCCTGACTTTC.

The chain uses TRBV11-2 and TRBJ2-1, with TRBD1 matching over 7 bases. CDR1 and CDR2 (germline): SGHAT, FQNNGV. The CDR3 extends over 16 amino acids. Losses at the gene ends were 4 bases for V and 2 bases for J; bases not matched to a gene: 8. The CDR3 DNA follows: TGTGCCAGCAGCTGGACGAGGGGGCGCACCTACAATGAGCAGTTCTTC. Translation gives CASSWTRGRTYNEQFF.

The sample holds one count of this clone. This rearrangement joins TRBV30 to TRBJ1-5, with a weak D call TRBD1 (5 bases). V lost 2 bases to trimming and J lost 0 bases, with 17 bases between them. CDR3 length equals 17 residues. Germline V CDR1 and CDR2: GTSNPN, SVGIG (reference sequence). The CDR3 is CAWSSGQTAYSNQPQHF. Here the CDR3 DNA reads TGTGCCTGGAGTTCCGGCCAGACAGCCTATAGCAATCAGCCCCAGCATTTT.

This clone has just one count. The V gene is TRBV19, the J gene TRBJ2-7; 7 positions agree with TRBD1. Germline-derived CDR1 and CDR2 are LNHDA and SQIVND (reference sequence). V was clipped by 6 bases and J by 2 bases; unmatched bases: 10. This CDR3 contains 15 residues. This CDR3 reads CASSWNPGQTYEQYF. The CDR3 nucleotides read TGTGCCAGTAGCTGGAATCCGGGACAGACCTACGAGCAGTACTTC.

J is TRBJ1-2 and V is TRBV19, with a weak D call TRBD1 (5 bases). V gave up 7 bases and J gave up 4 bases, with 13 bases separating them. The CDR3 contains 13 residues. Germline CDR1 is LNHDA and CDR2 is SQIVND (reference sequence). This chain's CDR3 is CASTLLGRYGYTF. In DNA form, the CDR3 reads TGTGCCAGTACCCTCCTGGGGCGCTATGGCTACACCTTC.

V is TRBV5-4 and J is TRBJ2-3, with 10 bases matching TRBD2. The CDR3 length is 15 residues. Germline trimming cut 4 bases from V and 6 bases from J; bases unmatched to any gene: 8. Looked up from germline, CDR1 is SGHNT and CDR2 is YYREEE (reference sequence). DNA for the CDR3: TGTGCCAGCAGCGGAAGGACTAGCGGAGGGGATACGCAGTATTTT. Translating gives CASSGRTSGGDTQYF.

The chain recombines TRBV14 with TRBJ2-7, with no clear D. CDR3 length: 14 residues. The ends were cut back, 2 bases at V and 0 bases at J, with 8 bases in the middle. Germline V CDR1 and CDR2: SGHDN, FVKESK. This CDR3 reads CASSQLAISYEQYF. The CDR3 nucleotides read TGTGCCAGCAGCCAATTGGCCATCTCCTACGAGCAGTACTTC.

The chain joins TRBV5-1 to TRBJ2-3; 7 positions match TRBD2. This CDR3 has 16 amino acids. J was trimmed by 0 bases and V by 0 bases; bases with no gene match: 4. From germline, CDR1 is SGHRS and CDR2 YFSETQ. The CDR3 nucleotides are TGCGCCAGCAGCTTGGTGGGTAGCGGGAGCACAGATACGCAGTATTTT. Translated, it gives CASSLVGSGSTDTQYF.

CDR3 in DNA: TGTGCCAGCAGTCGGGACAGAGCGGGCACTGAAGCTTTCTTT. This sequence encodes CASSRDRAGTEAFF. The J gene is TRBJ1-1, the V gene TRBV6-5, with 7 bases lining up with TRBD1. The CDR3 is 14 amino acids. Trimming at V came to 5 bases and at J to 4 bases, leaving 7 bases not matched to a gene. Germline V lookup: CDR1 MNHEY, CDR2 SVGAGI.

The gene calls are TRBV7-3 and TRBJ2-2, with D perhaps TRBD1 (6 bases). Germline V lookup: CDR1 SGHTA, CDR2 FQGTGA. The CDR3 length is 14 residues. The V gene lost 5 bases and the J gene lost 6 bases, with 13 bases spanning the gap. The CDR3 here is CASSPGTPAGELFF. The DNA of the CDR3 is TGTGCCAGCAGCCCCGGGACACCCGCCGGGGAGCTGTTTTTT.

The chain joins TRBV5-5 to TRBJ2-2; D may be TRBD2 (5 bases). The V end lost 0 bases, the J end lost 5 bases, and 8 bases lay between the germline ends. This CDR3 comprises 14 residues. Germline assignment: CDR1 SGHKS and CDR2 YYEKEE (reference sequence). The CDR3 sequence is CASSLAVATGELFF. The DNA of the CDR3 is TGTGCCAGCAGCTTGGCGGTAGCGACCGGGGAGCTGTTTTTT.

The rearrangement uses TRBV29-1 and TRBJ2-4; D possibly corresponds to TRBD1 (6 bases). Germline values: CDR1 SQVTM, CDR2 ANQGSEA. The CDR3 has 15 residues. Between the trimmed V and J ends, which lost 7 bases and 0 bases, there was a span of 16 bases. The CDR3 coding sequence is TGCAGCGCCGAACAGGGTGGGGTAGCCAAAAACATTCAGTACTTC. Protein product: CSAEQGGVAKNIQYF. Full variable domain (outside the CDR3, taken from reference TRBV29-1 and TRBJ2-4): SAVISQKPSRDICQRGTSLTIQCQVDSQVTMMFWYRQQPGQSLTLIATANQGSEATYESGFVIDKFPISRPNLTFSTLTVSNMSPEDSSIYLCSAEQGGVAKNIQYFGAGTRLSVL.

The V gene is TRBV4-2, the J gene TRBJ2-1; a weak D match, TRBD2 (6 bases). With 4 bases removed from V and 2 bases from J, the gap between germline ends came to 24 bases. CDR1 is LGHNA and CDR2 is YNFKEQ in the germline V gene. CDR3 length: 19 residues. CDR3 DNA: TGTGCCAGCAGCCCGTTAGGTGCGACGGGAGTCTTCCCCTACAATGAGCAGTTCTTC. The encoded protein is CASSPLGATGVFPYNEQFF.

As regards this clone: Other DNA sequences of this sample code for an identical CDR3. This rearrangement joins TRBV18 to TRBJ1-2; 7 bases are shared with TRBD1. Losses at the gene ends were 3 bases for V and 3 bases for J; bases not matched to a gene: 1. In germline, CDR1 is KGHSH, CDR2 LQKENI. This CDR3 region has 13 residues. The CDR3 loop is CASSPQGDYGYTF. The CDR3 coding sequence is TGTGCCAGCTCACCGCAGGGGGACTATGGCTACACCTTC.

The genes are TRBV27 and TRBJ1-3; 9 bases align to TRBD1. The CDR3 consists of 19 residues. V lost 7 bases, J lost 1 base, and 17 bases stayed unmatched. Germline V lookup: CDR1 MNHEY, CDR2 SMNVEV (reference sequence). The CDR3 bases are TGTGCCAGCACCCCACACCGGCCGGGACAGGGTTCGTCTGGAAACACCATATATTTT. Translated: CASTPHRPGQGSSGNTIYF.

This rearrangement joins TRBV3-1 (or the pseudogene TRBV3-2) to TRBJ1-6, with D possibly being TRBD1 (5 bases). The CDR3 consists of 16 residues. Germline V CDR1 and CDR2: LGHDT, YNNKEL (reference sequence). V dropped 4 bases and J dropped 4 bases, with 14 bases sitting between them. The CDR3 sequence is CASSRSGQSYNSPLHF. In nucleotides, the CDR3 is TGTGCCAGCAGCCGCTCAGGGCAGTCTTATAATTCACCCCTCCACTTT.

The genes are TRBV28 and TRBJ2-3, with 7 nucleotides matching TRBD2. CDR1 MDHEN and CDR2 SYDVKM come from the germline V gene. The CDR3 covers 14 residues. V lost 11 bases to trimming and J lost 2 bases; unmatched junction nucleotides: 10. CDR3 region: CAGGGLSSTDTQYF. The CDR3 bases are TGTGCCGGGGGGGGACTTTCGTCCACAGATACGCAGTATTTT.

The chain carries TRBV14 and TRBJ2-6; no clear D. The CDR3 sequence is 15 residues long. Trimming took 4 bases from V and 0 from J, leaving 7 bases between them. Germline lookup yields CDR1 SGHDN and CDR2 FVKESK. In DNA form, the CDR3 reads TGTGCCAGCAGCCCCCTGCGCTCTGGGGCCAACGTCCTGACTTTC. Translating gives CASSPLRSGANVLTF. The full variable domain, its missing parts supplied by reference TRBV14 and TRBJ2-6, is EAGVTQFPSHSVIEKGQTVTLRCDPISGHDNLYWYRRVMGKEIKFLLHFVKESKQDESGMPNNRFLAERTGGTYSTLKVQPAELEDSGVYFCASSPLRSGANVLTFGAGSRLTVL.

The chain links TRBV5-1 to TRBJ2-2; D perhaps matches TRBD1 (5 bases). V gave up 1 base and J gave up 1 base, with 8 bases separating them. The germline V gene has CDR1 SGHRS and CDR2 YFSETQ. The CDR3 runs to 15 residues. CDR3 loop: CASSLRQGNTGELFF. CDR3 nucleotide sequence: TGCGCCAGCAGCTTGAGGCAGGGGAACACCGGGGAGCTGTTTTTT. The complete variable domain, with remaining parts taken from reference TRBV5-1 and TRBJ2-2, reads KAGVTQTPRYLIKTRGQQVTLSCSPISGHRSVSWYQQTPGQGLQFLFEYFSETQRNKGNFPGRFSGRQFSNSRSEMNVSTLELGDSALYLCASSLRQGNTGELFFGEGSRLTVL.

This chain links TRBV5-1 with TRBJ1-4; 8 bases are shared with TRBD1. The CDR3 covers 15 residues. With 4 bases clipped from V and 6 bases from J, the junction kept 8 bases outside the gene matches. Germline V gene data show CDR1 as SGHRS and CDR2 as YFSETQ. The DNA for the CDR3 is TGCGCCAGCAGCCTGCCGAGGACAGGGCATGAAAAACTGTTTTTT. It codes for CASSLPRTGHEKLFF.

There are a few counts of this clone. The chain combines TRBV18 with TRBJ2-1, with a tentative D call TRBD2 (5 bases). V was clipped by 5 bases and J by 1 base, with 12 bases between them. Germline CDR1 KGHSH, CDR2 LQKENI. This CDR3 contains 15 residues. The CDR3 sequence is CASSGQDSSYNEQFF. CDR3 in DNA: TGTGCCAGCTCAGGGCAGGACTCTTCCTACAATGAGCAGTTCTTC.

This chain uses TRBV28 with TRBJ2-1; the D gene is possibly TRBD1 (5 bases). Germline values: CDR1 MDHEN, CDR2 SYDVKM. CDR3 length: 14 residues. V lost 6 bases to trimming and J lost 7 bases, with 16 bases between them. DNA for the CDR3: TGTGCCAGCAGGGGGCCGCCAGGGCGAAATGAGCAGTTCTTC. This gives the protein CASRGPPGRNEQFF.

CDR3 sequence reads: CASSSPRGMNTEAFF. CDR3 DNA sequence: TGTGCCAGCAGTTCCCCTAGGGGAATGAACACTGAAGCTTTCTTT. The chain joins TRBV28 to TRBJ1-1, with D possibly matching TRBD1 (5 bases). Germline CDR1 is MDHEN and CDR2 is SYDVKM. This CDR3 has 15 amino acids. V lost 4 bases and J lost 0, with 12 bases in between.

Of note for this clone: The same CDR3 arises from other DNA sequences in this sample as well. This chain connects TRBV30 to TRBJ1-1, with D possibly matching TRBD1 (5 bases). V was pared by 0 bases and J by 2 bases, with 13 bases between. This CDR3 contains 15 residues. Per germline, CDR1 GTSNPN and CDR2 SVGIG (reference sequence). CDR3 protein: CAWSVPGLRNTEAFF. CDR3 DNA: TGTGCCTGGAGTGTCCCGGGACTCCGCAACACTGAAGCTTTCTTT.

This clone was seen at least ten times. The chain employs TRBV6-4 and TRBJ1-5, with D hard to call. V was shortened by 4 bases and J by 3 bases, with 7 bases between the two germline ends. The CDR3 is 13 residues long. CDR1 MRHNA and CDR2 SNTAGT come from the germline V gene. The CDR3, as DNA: TGTGCCAGCAGTGCAGACATCAATCAGCCCCAGCATTTT. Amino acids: CASSADINQPQHF.

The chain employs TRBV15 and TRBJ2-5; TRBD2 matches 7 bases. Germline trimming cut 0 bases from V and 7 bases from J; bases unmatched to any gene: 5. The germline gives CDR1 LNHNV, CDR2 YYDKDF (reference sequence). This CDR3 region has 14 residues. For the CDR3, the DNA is TGTGCCACCAGCAGAGATTTCGGCGGGGGGACCCAGTACTTC. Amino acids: CATSRDFGGGTQYF.

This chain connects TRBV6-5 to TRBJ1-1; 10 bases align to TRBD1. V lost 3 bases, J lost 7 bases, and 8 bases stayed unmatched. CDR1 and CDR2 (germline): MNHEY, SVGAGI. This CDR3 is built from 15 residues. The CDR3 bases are TGTGCCAGCAGTTATCGACAGGGGGCGGACTATGAAGCTTTCTTT. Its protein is CASSYRQGADYEAFF.

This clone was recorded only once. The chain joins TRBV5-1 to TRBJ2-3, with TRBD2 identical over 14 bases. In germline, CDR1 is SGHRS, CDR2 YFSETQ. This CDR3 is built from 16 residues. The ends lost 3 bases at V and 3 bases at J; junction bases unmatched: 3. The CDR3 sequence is CASSSTSGRGTDTQYF. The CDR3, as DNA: TGCGCCAGCAGCTCGACTAGCGGGAGGGGAACAGATACGCAGTATTTT. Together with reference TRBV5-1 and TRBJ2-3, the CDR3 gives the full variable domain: KAGVTQTPRYLIKTRGQQVTLSCSPISGHRSVSWYQQTPGQGLQFLFEYFSETQRNKGNFPGRFSGRQFSNSRSEMNVSTLELGDSALYLCASSSTSGRGTDTQYFGPGTRLTVL.

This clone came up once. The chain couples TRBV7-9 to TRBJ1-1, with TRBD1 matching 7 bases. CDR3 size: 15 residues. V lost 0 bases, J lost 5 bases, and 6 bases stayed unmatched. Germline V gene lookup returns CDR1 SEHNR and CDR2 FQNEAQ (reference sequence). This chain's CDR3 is CASSLATGVGTEAFF. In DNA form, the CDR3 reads TGTGCCAGCAGCTTAGCAACAGGGGTAGGAACTGAAGCTTTCTTT. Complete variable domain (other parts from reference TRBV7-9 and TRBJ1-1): DTGVSQNPRHKITKRGQNVTFRCDPISEHNRLYWYRQTLGQGPEFLTYFQNEAQLEKSRLLSDRFSAERPKGSFSTLEIQRTEQGDSAMYLCASSLATGVGTEAFFGQGTRLTVV.